Below are 31 T cell receptor beta chains sequenced from a single sample in a study of cytomegalovirus exposure and HLA in healthy donors. It was with 60 Vbeta and 13 Jbeta primers that the PCR ran. Some clones are missing from TCRdb's copy, which holds only in-frame ones; the method was immunoSEQ multiplex PCR. The sample records about 38,000 clones, 86% being singletons. Sequenced sample: PBMCs. Source of these receptors: a woman in her 40s in good health and CMV-seropositive.

The chain is built from TRBV7-2 and TRBJ2-5; 9 nucleotides agree with TRBD2. CDR3 length: 15 amino acids. Germline lookup yields CDR1 SGHTA and CDR2 FQGNSA. J was trimmed by 4 bases and V by 1 base; bases with no gene match: 4. CDR3 in DNA: TGTGCCAGCAGCTTAGGGGCGGGGGGGATAGAGACCCAGTACTTC. Protein sequence: CASSLGAGGIETQYF. Full variable domain (remainder filled in from reference TRBV7-2 and TRBJ2-5): GAGVSQSPSNKVTEKGKDVELRCDPISGHTALYWYRQSLGQGLEFLIYFQGNSAPDKSGLPSDRFSAERTGGSVSTLTIQRTQQEDSAVYLCASSLGAGGIETQYFGPGTRLLVL.

The chain recombines TRBV5-6 with TRBJ1-2; 7 bases match TRBD1. The CDR3 is 13 amino acids. The V and J ends lost 0 bases and 10 bases, in that order; junction bases with no gene match: 6. Germline CDR1 is SGHDT and CDR2 is YYEEEE. CDR3 sequence (DNA): TGTGCCAGCAGCTTGGACAGGGGTCGTGCCTACACCTTC. Its translation is CASSLDRGRAYTF.

This chain uses TRBV4-2 with TRBJ2-3, with D tentatively TRBD1 (6 bases). The CDR3 is 13 residues long. With 0 bases removed from V and 5 bases from J, the gap between germline ends came to 6 bases. CDR1 and CDR2 from the germline V gene are LGHNA and YNFKEQ. CDR3 sequence reads: CASSQETGDTQYF. The DNA for the CDR3 is TGTGCCAGCAGCCAAGAGACAGGAGATACGCAGTATTTT.

The rearrangement uses TRBV28 and TRBJ1-1; D not certain. Germline V gene data show CDR1 as MDHEN and CDR2 as SYDVKM. This CDR3 has 10 residues. V gave up 4 bases and J gave up 7 bases, with 4 bases separating them. The CDR3 loop reads CASSSNEAFF. As DNA, the CDR3 is TGTGCCAGCAGTTCCAATGAAGCTTTCTTT.

The chain uses TRBV25-1 and TRBJ1-3; maybe TRBD1 (5 bases). V was pared by 2 bases and J by 5 bases, with 19 bases between. The CDR3 runs to 17 residues. In germline, CDR1 is MGHDK, CDR2 SYGVNS. The CDR3 loop reads CASSEASSRGVRNTIYF. The CDR3 bases are TGTGCCAGCAGTGAAGCCTCCTCGCGGGGGGTTAGAAACACCATATATTTT.

Only one count was recorded for this clone. This chain uses TRBV5-1 with TRBJ2-5, with 9 bases aligning to TRBD2. The length of the CDR3 is 15 residues. Trimming took 6 bases from V and 5 from J; bases not matched to a gene: 11. Germline V gene sequence: CDR1 SGHRS, CDR2 YFSETQ. The CDR3 DNA follows: TGCGCCAGCACGACCTCCTTAGCGGGGGTTGAGACCCAGTACTTC. Translating it yields CASTTSLAGVETQYF.

V gene TRBV5-4 combines with J gene TRBJ2-5; D gene uncertain. The V end was cut by 0 bases, the J end by 2 bases, with 5 bases between. Germline V CDR1 and CDR2: SGHNT, YYREEE (reference sequence). The CDR3 has 13 residues. As DNA, the CDR3 is TGTGCCAGCAGCTTGGGTCCGCAAGAGACCCAGTACTTC. This sequence encodes CASSLGPQETQYF.

The gene calls are TRBV19 and TRBJ1-1; D perhaps matches TRBD1 (6 bases). Between the trimmed V and J ends, which lost 7 bases and 0 bases, there was a span of 9 bases. There are 13 residues in the CDR3. Germline-derived CDR1 and CDR2 are LNHDA and SQIVND (reference sequence). The CDR3 region is CASTTGLNTEAFF. CDR3 bases: TGTGCCAGTACGACAGGACTGAACACTGAAGCTTTCTTT. The full variable domain, in which reference TRBV19 and TRBJ1-1 provide the parts outside the CDR3, is DGGITQSPKYLFRKEGQNVTLSCEQNLNHDAMYWYRQDPGQGLRLIYYSQIVNDFQKGDIAEGYSVSREKKESFPLTVTSAQKNPTAFYLCASTTGLNTEAFFGQGTRLTVV.

The chain uses TRBV29-1 and TRBJ1-3, with 8 bases aligning to TRBD1. Germline V CDR1 and CDR2: SQVTM, ANQGSEA. Trimming removed 6 bases from V and 8 bases from J; junction bases left unmatched: 6. CDR3 length: 12 amino acids. The chain's CDR3 is CSVDRGRDTIYF. The CDR3 DNA follows: TGCAGCGTCGACAGGGGCAGGGACACCATATATTTT.

The rearrangement links TRBV6-4 to TRBJ2-6, with D possibly being TRBD1 (6 bases). Germline V gene sequence: CDR1 MRHNA, CDR2 SNTAGT. This CDR3 comprises 14 residues. V lost 10 bases and J lost 2, with 12 bases in between. The CDR3 is CATRDIAGANVLTF. In DNA, the CDR3 is TGTGCCACCCGGGACATTGCTGGGGCCAACGTCCTGACTTTC.

The chain joins TRBV27 to TRBJ2-1; 8 nucleotides agree with TRBD2. The CDR3 runs 15 residues. CDR1 is MNHEY and CDR2 is SMNVEV in the germline V gene (reference sequence). The V gene end was trimmed by 3 bases and the J gene end by 9 bases; junction bases not matched to a gene: 10. The DNA for the CDR3 is TGTGCCAGCAGTTTTAGGACTAGCTCCTTGGGTGAGCAGTTCTTC. Protein product: CASSFRTSSLGEQFF.

This clone was seen just once. Additional DNA sequences in this sample encode the identical CDR3. This chain connects TRBV11-3 to TRBJ1-1, with D uncertain. Germline loops: CDR1 SGHNT, CDR2 YENEEA. Trimming stripped 1 base from V and 14 bases from J, with 20 bases between. The CDR3 loop spans 14 amino acids. Here the CDR3 reads CASSLAREFLSGFF. The CDR3 DNA is TGTGCCAGCAGCTTAGCGCGGGAGTTCCTCTCAGGCTTCTTT.

This clone was detected once. The chain has TRBV6-1 and TRBJ2-5, with D possibly being TRBD2 (5 bases). This CDR3 comprises 10 residues. Germline values: CDR1 MNHNS, CDR2 SASEGT. With 10 bases removed from V and 5 bases from J, the gap between germline ends came to 8 bases. The CDR3: CANGVETQYF. The CDR3 DNA is TGTGCCAACGGGGTGGAGACCCAGTACTTC.

This CDR3 is CAGAGGSETQYF. CDR3 coding DNA: TGTGCCGGAGCGGGGGGGTCTGAGACCCAGTACTTC. The chain combines TRBV2 with TRBJ2-5; 10 bases agree with TRBD2. V lost 11 bases, J lost 5 bases, and 5 bases stayed unmatched. The CDR3 covers 12 residues. Germline CDR1 is SNHLY and CDR2 is FYNNEI. The complete variable domain, with remaining parts taken from reference TRBV2 and TRBJ2-5, reads EPEVTQTPSHQVTQMGQEVILRCVPISNHLYFYWYRQILGQKVEFLVSFYNNEISEKSEIFDDQFSVERPDGSNFTLKIRSTKLEDSAMYFCAGAGGSETQYFGPGTRLLVL.

The CDR3 loop is CASSQNYNQPQHF. Here the CDR3 DNA reads TGTGCCAGCTCACAGAACTACAATCAGCCCCAGCATTTT. V usage is TRBV18 and J usage is TRBJ1-5; D not certain. Germline-derived CDR1 and CDR2 are KGHSH and LQKENI. The V end lost 4 bases, the J end lost 3 bases, and 7 bases lay between the germline ends. The CDR3 is 13 amino acids.

The rearrangement joins TRBV28 to TRBJ2-3, with D perhaps TRBD1 (6 bases). Germline V gives CDR1 MDHEN, CDR2 SYDVKM. The CDR3 extends over 13 amino acids. Trimming removed 5 bases at V and 2 bases at J, with 8 bases between. CDR3 region: CASSPGDTDTQYF. The CDR3 coding sequence is TGTGCCAGCAGTCCAGGGGACACAGATACGCAGTATTTT.

The chain is built from TRBV6-5 and TRBJ2-7; perhaps TRBD1 as D (5 bases). Germline assignment: CDR1 MNHEY and CDR2 SVGAGI. Trimming removed 5 bases at V and 5 bases at J, with 13 bases between. This CDR3 has 13 amino acids. CDR3: CASSRAGYDEQYF. The CDR3 region has the DNA TGTGCCAGCAGTCGGGCAGGGTACGACGAGCAGTACTTC.

The J gene is TRBJ1-2, the V gene TRBV30, with TRBD1 identical over 7 bases. Losses at the gene ends were 2 bases for V and 4 bases for J; bases not matched to a gene: 10. Germline CDR1 is GTSNPN and CDR2 is SVGIG (reference sequence). This CDR3 spans 15 amino acids. The CDR3: CAWSPKSTGLYGYTF. CDR3 DNA: TGTGCCTGGAGTCCTAAATCGACAGGGCTCTATGGCTACACCTTC.

The chain employs TRBV6-5 and TRBJ1-2; 8 nucleotides align to TRBD1. Germline V gene data show CDR1 as MNHEY and CDR2 as SVGAGI. This CDR3 is 15 amino acids long. J lost 2 bases, V lost 0 bases, and 2 bases had no gene match. The DNA for the CDR3 is TGTGCCAGCAGTTACTCCCGGACAGGGAACTATGGCTACACCTTC. The encoded protein is CASSYSRTGNYGYTF.

The V call is TRBV5-1, the J call TRBJ1-1; a weak D match, TRBD1 (6 bases). Germline CDR1 SGHRS, CDR2 YFSETQ. The CDR3 loop spans 15 amino acids. V was pared by 1 base and J by 0 bases, with 10 bases between. CDR3 loop: CASSLSQGLNTEAFF. In DNA form, the CDR3 reads TGCGCCAGCAGCTTGAGTCAGGGGTTGAACACTGAAGCTTTCTTT.

The chain has TRBV18 and TRBJ2-3, with TRBD2 as a possible D gene (5 bases). The CDR3 extends over 15 amino acids. Trimming stripped 0 bases from V and 4 bases from J, with 11 bases between. The germline V gene has CDR1 KGHSH and CDR2 LQKENI. CDR3 coding DNA: TGTGCCAGCTCACCACCCGACTACGGAGCAGATACGCAGTATTTT. It encodes CASSPPDYGADTQYF.

The chain combines TRBV6-5 with TRBJ2-7, with 7 bases that match TRBD1. The germline V gene has CDR1 MNHEY and CDR2 SVGAGI. V shed 5 bases and J 2 bases; nucleotides not matched to a gene: 3. This CDR3 contains 13 residues. Here the CDR3 reads CASSRDRPYEQYF. The CDR3 coding sequence is TGTGCCAGCAGTCGGGACAGACCCTACGAGCAGTACTTC.

J is TRBJ1-5 and V is TRBV7-2; 7 positions match TRBD1. This CDR3 has 14 amino acids. Losses at the gene ends were 3 bases for V and 3 bases for J; bases not matched to a gene: 2. Per germline, CDR1 SGHTA and CDR2 FQGNSA. CDR3: CASSFGTVNQPQHF. The CDR3 region has the DNA TGTGCCAGCAGCTTCGGGACAGTCAATCAGCCCCAGCATTTT. The variable domain in full, with the rest retrieved from reference TRBV7-2 and TRBJ1-5, is GAGVSQSPSNKVTEKGKDVELRCDPISGHTALYWYRQSLGQGLEFLIYFQGNSAPDKSGLPSDRFSAERTGGSVSTLTIQRTQQEDSAVYLCASSFGTVNQPQHFGDGTRLSIL.

A few counts support this clone. The V call is TRBV9, the J call TRBJ2-5; D may be TRBD2 (5 bases). In germline, CDR1 is SGDLS, CDR2 YYNGEE. The V end was cut by 6 bases, the J end by 1 base, with 13 bases between. This CDR3 is 14 amino acids long. In nucleotides, the CDR3 is TGTGCCAGCAACGAGGGCCGGATCCAAGAGACCCAGTACTTC. It codes for CASNEGRIQETQYF. Based on the CDR3 plus reference TRBV9 and TRBJ2-5, the full variable domain is DSGVTQTPKHLITATGQRVTLRCSPRSGDLSVYWYQQSLDQGLQFLIQYYNGEERAKGNILERFSAQQFPDLHSELNLSSLELGDSALYFCASNEGRIQETQYFGPGTRLLVL.

The CDR3 coding sequence is TGTGCCAGCAGCCGAAGGGGGACAGCTAGCACAGATACGCAGTATTTT. Protein sequence: CASSRRGTASTDTQYF. The chain links TRBV28 to TRBJ2-3; 7 bases align to TRBD1. V dropped 6 bases and J dropped 0; count of bases not matched to a gene: 9. Germline V gene sequence: CDR1 MDHEN, CDR2 SYDVKM. The CDR3 extends over 16 amino acids.

This rearrangement joins TRBV4-3 to TRBJ2-5, with a weak D call TRBD1 (6 bases). The CDR3 covers 15 residues. Trimming cost V 2 bases and J 1 base, with 11 bases left between them. From germline, CDR1 is LGHNA and CDR2 YSLEER. The CDR3 is CASSQLTGPQETQYF. CDR3 nucleotide sequence: TGCGCCAGCAGCCAACTTACAGGGCCCCAAGAGACCCAGTACTTC.

The rearrangement uses TRBV4-2 and TRBJ2-7; TRBD1 matches 12 bases. Per germline, CDR1 LGHNA and CDR2 YNFKEQ. Trimming at V came to 2 bases and at J to 6 bases, leaving 8 bases not matched to a gene. CDR3 size: 16 residues. The CDR3 region is CASSQPPGQGAGEQYF. CDR3 in DNA: TGTGCCAGCAGCCAACCTCCGGGACAGGGGGCTGGCGAGCAGTACTTC.

The chain joins TRBV7-2 to TRBJ1-2, with 9 bases identical to TRBD1. The germline CDR1 and CDR2 sequences are SGHTA and FQGNSA. J lost 6 bases, V lost 4 bases, and 3 bases had no gene match. This CDR3 region has 13 residues. The DNA for the CDR3 is TGTGCCAGCAGCTACACAGGGGGCGATGGCTACACCTTC. As protein: CASSYTGGDGYTF.

The V call is TRBV5-6, the J call TRBJ1-2; tentatively, D is TRBD1 (6 bases). The CDR3 length is 14 residues. Germline CDR1 and CDR2: SGHDT and YYEEEE. V lost 1 base, J lost 5 bases, and 12 bases lay in between. CDR3 sequence reads: CASSLMQGSYGYTF. The CDR3 DNA reads TGTGCCAGCAGCTTGATGCAGGGGAGTTATGGCTACACCTTC.

J is TRBJ1-2 and V is TRBV9; 8 bases are shared with TRBD1. This CDR3 is built from 12 residues. CDR1 is SGDLS, CDR2 YYNGEE, per germline. V was clipped by 10 bases and J by 6 bases; unmatched bases: 8. CDR3 nucleotides: TGTGCCTCGAAGGACAGGGTGAATGGCTACACCTTC. Translation gives CASKDRVNGYTF.

This chain links TRBV9 with TRBJ2-7; 7 nucleotides line up with TRBD1. The CDR3 runs 18 residues. The V gene's germline CDR1 is SGDLS and CDR2 YYNGEE. Losses at the gene ends were 3 bases for V and 3 bases for J; bases not matched to a gene: 18. This chain's CDR3 is CASSEGTKTGVRVYEQYF. CDR3 DNA sequence: TGTGCCAGCAGCGAGGGGACCAAAACAGGGGTCAGAGTCTACGAGCAGTACTTC. Together with reference TRBV9 and TRBJ2-7, the CDR3 gives the full variable domain: DSGVTQTPKHLITATGQRVTLRCSPRSGDLSVYWYQQSLDQGLQFLIQYYNGEERAKGNILERFSAQQFPDLHSELNLSSLELGDSALYFCASSEGTKTGVRVYEQYFGPGTRLTVT.